This T cell receptor beta chain was recorded in a study of Ad26.COV2.S vaccination and SARS-CoV-2 variants. Study in general: In the COV1001 trial, the donor was in the Ad26.COV2.S arm. Each vaccinee took Ad26.COV2.S intramuscularly, once or twice 56 days apart. Whole-study results and caveats: Analyses that measured TCR breadth and depth may have underestimated total T cell responses.

Treatment meaning: 15 to 20 received Ad26.COV2.S at low or high dose, single or two shots; a few received placebo; per-sample allocation not given. Repertoires come from day 63 after the first vaccine or placebo injection. Expressing Wuhan-strain SARS-CoV-2 spike, an Ad26 vector served as the vaccine. The data were produced by immunoSEQ multiplex PCR, yet TCRdb's version contains in-frame clones alone and is incomplete. The table records 300,000 to 400,000 clones, around 86% of them present only once. With respect to this clone: The antigen is undetermined.

This clonotype was obtained from a person between 18 and 60 years old who received the Ad26.COV2.S COVID-19 vaccine or a placebo. The source material was peripheral blood, sampled in a trial of Ad26.COV2.S vaccine versus placebo.

CDR3 in amino acids: CASSDLSGRVGTEAFF. The CDR3 coding sequence is TGTGCCAGCAGTGACTTATCGGGGAGGGTTGGGACTGAAGCTTTCTTT. V is TRBV6-4 and J is TRBJ1-1; D uncertain. Trimming stripped 1 base from V and 5 bases from J, with 17 bases between. CDR1 and CDR2 from the germline V gene are MRHNA and SNTAGT. The CDR3 consists of 16 residues.